This TCR beta chain was sequenced in a study of blood T cell repertoires in COVID-19 (TCRdb year 2020). Some background on the complete study: The collaborator samples originated in the United States, Italy and Spain and spanned the acute and convalescent phases of COVID-19. The prospective study material was composed of cDNA or gDNA derived from T cells, B-cell-depleted T cells, or PBMCs. Deeply sampled blood TCRbeta repertoires from subjects exposed to, actively infected with, or recovered from COVID-19 were included in the dataset. The repertoires were released in a freely available public database intended as a resource for research on the immune response to SARS-CoV-2. Samples came from the ongoing ImmuneRACE study (first 160 participants) plus 1,254 subjects from 6 global collaborators. Sample metadata almost always included a de-identified subject ID, COVID-19 status, age in years and sex. Where available, HLA class I and class II types were taken from metadata supplied by the sample provider and were not determined by assay-based typing. Paper-wide results and their limitations: The quantity of clinical and demographic metadata differed by source and by participant and was supplied without curation.

TCRbeta CDR3 regions were amplified from genomic DNA by means of the immunoSEQ Assay, a bias-controlled multiplex PCR. The study's own analysis went as follows. Within the assay, amplification of reference gene primers was used to estimate how many nucleated cells each sample contained. To quantify the absolute abundance of each unique TCRbeta CDR3 rearrangement, sequence reads were collapsed and filtered. Productive Simpson clonality was computed per sample as the square root of Simpson's diversity index over productive rearrangements. TCRdb limited this immuneACCESS table to in-frame rearrangements with V and J called. A share of clones is missing; checked studies link under half to unresolved V genes, and the rest is unexplained. V and J calls and clone size are those listed in that table; D and trimming were worked out from the DNA. In all, the sample holds a few hundred thousand clones, and around 84% of those were seen once. The ten top clones hold around 0.97% of the sample.

The CDR3 numbers 15 residues from cysteine through phenylalanine. The sequence is cut down to CDR3 DNA, 45 bases in frame from base 1. After removal of 5 bases from V and 3 bases from J, the junction retains 7 bases not matched to a gene. For CDR1 and CDR2, the germline V gene (reference sequence) lists SEHNR and FQNEAQ. Collaborating institutions collected whole blood in K2EDTA tubes following their own protocols. Collaborator samples were shipped for TCRbeta analysis as frozen whole blood, isolated PBMCs, or DNA extracted from either sample type. Of note for this clone: Its target antigen remains unknown. No base qualities exist here, and no much larger clone lies one base off it.

The sample was peripheral blood. The rearranged segments are TRBV7-9 and TRBJ2-3, and 8 junctional nucleotides match TRBD2. The receptor comes from a man aged 35 to 55 with acute or convalescent COVID-19. The CDR3 region: CASSPSGGGTDTQYF. The DNA reads as follows: TGTGCCAGCAGCCCGAGCGGGGGTGGTACAGATACGCAGTATTTT.